This TCR beta chain derives from a study of blood T cell repertoires in COVID-19. As for the study in general: The United States, Italy and Spain provided the acute and convalescent COVID-19 samples. T cells, B-cell-depleted T cells, or PBMCs provided the cDNA or gDNA that served as material.

This clone was counted once. Germline V gene sequence: CDR1 MNHNS, CDR2 SASEGT. The CDR3 is made up of 11 amino acids. The V and J ends lost 3 bases and 7 bases respectively, with 6 bases between them. Authors' analysis steps: Cell counts per sample came from amplifying reference gene primers. Clones were read by immunoSEQ multiplex PCR, and TCRdb kept only the in-frame ones, dropping some. V, J and clone size were drawn from that table, and D and trimming were deduced from the DNA. Of 310,000 or so clones in the sample, approximately 84% are singletons; the top ten hold around 2.1%. Sequenced sample: peripheral blood. The TCR comes from a woman in her thirties who had recovered from COVID-19. The gene calls are TRBV6-1 and TRBJ1-2; D is uncertain. The CDR3: CASSENGGYTF. The CDR3 nucleotides read TGTGCCAGCAGTGAGAACGGTGGCTACACCTTC.